This T cell receptor (beta chain) was observed in a study of CD8 T cells in Susac syndrome. General study results and limits: Repertoires of Susac syndrome CD4+ T cells lacked clonal expansion.

Trimming pared 10 bases from V and 7 bases from J, leaving 13 bases between. CDR1 and CDR2 from the germline V gene are SEHNR and FQNEAQ (reference sequence). The CDR3 sequence is 12 residues long. RNA totalling 0.5 to 1 ug underwent reverse transcription with random hexamers. Coverage of TCR beta CDR3 amplification by immunoSEQ multiplex PCR extended to 54 Vbeta and 13 Jbeta. TCRdb re-analysed the immunoSEQ multiplex PCR reads in MiXCR, keeping a single row per CDR3 protein. This sample has approximately 180,000 distinct CDR3 sequences, with over 75% found just once. Worth noting for this clonotype: Its antigen is undetermined.

Sequencing of TCR beta was performed on blood CD8+ T cells and on blood CD4+ T cells. Negative magnetic isolation gave CD8+ and CD4+ cells; FACS enriched CD8+ TEMRA. J is TRBJ1-4 and V is TRBV7-9, with D perhaps matching TRBD1 (5 bases). This TCR was sampled from a human donor with Susac syndrome. The material sequenced was CD4+ T cells from PBMCs. CDR3 nucleotides: TGTGCCACCGGGGGGGTCGGTGAAAAACTGTTTTTT. It specifies CATGGVGEKLFF.